This TCR beta chain derives from a study of PD-L1 blockade in urothelial cancer. About the research overall: Treatment start was followed by blood analysis at 3 weeks (second dose) and again at 6 weeks. Median T cell yield from blood was approximately 150,000.

Each PCR contained spiked-in synthetic TCR analog templates. The method was immunoSEQ multiplex PCR; TCRdb's version includes in-frame clones alone and lacks a portion of them. The sample lists roughly 95,000 clones, 80% to 90% occurring once. Specified time point: pretreatment peripheral blood. Anywhere from 1 to 8 samples came from each patient, spanning pretreatment and on-treatment. Germline lookup yields CDR1 SNHLY and CDR2 FYNNEI. With 7 bases clipped from V and 7 bases from J, the junction kept 17 bases outside the gene matches. This CDR3 spans 16 amino acids. Sample: PBMCs, taken around atezolizumab (anti-PD-L1) treatment. This TCR was sampled from a man aged 55 to 70 with urothelial cancer. The chain recombines TRBV2 with TRBJ1-2; 8 bases align to TRBD1. Here the CDR3 reads CASIQGAGVWSTGYTF. The CDR3 DNA follows: TGTGCCAGCATTCAGGGGGCAGGCGTATGGAGTACTGGCTACACCTTC. Complete variable domain (other parts from reference TRBV2 and TRBJ1-2): EPEVTQTPSHQVTQMGQEVILRCVPISNHLYFYWYRQILGQKVEFLVSFYNNEISEKSEIFDDQFSVERPDGSNFTLKIRSTKLEDSAMYFCASIQGAGVWSTGYTFGSGTRLTVV.